The clone carrying this TCR beta chain has ten or more counts. This entry is derived from a study of T-cell memory formation after mild COVID-19. A single record per CDR3 protein comes from TCRdb applying MiXCR to the 5' RACE reads. In the table there are over 45,000 distinct CDR3 sequences, 9.3% of which are singletons. The CDR3 consists of 14 residues. Germline V gene data show CDR1 as MGHDK and CDR2 as SYGVNS. Deletions cut 0 bases from V and 8 bases from J, with 10 bases between. Sequencing was done on a sample of PBMCs or a T cell subset sorted from them (not recorded which). The TCR sequence derives from an adult woman who had mild COVID-19 (a few samples of this study predate the infection). Cell type and time point are not known. The rearrangement uses TRBV25-1 and TRBJ1-4; D call uncertain. In DNA form, the CDR3 reads TGTGCCAGCAGTGAATATCGCCACCGGGAAAAACTGTTTTTT. Amino acids: CASSEYRHREKLFF.